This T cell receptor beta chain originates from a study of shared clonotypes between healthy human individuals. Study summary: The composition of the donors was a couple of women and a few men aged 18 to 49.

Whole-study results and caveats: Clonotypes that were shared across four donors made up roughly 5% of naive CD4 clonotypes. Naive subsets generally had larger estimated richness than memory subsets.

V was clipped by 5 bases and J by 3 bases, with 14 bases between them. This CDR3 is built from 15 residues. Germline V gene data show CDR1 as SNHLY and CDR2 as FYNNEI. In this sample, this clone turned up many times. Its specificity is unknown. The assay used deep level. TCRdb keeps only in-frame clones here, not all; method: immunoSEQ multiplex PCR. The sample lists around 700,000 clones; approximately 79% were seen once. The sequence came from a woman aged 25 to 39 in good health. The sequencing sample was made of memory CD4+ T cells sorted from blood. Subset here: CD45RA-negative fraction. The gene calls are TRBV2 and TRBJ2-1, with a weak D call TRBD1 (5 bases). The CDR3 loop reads CASSPQGPGYNEQFF. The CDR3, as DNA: TGTGCCAGCAGTCCCCAGGGCCCGGGCTACAATGAGCAGTTCTTC.